This TCR beta chain was documented in a study of T cell responses to AZD1222 COVID-19 vaccine. Germline-derived CDR1 and CDR2 are KGHSH and LQKENI. Trimming shortened V by 4 bases and J by 1 base, and 13 bases separated the two germline ends. The CDR3 totals 15 residues. Sequencing used immunoSEQ multiplex PCR; TCRdb keeps in-frame clones, though not all of them. The sample holds 150,000 or so clones, just over 90% seen once. The sample was peripheral blood, taken 28 days after the second AZD1222 dose. This rearrangement joins TRBV18 to TRBJ1-1, with D possibly matching TRBD1 (6 bases). This clonotype was sampled from an adult who received the AZD1222 COVID-19 vaccine. This CDR3 is CASSRAGESNTEAFF. Written as DNA, the CDR3 is TGTGCCAGCTCACGGGCAGGGGAGTCGAACACTGAAGCTTTCTTT.